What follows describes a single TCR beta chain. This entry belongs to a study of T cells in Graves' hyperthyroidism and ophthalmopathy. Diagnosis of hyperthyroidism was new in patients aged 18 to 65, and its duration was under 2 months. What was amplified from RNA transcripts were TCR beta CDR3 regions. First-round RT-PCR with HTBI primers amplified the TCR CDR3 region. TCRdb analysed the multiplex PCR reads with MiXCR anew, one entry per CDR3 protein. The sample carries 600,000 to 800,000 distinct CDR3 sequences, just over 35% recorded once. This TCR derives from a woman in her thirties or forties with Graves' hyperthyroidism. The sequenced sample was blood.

DNA for the CDR3: TGTGCCAGCAGCGGGCGGGAGGGCCCAGAGACCCAGTACTTC. Protein product: CASSGREGPETQYF. The chain combines TRBV9 with TRBJ2-5; 9 bases are a match to TRBD2. The CDR3 spans 14 residues. Losses at the gene ends were 3 bases for V and 4 bases for J; bases not matched to a gene: 4. Germline V CDR1 and CDR2: SGDLS, YYNGEE.